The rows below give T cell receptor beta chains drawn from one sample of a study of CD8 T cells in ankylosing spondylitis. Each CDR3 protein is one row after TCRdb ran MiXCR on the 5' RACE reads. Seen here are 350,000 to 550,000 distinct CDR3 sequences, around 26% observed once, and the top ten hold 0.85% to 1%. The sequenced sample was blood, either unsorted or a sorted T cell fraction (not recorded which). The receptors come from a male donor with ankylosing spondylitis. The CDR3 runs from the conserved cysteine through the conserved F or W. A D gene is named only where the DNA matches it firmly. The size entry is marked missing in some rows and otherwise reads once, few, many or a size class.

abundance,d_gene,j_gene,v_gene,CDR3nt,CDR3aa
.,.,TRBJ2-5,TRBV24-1,TGTGCCACCAGTGAGCAGCGGGCCTCAAGACAAGAGACCCAGTACTTC,CATSEQRASRQETQYF
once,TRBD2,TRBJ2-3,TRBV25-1,TGTGCCAGCAGTGAATCCTATCGTAGCGGGAGGTACACAGATACGCAGTATTTT,CASSESYRSGRYTDTQYF
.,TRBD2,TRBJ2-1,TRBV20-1,TGCAGTGCTAGAGCTCTAGCGGGAGTTCAATTCTTC,CSARALAGVQFF
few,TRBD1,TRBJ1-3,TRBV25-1,TGTGCCAGCAGTGACTCCCCCGGACAGGATGGAAACACCATATATTTT,CASSDSPGQDGNTIYF
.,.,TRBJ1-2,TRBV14,TGTGCCAGCAGCGCAGGGGTATTCCGGTATGGCTACACCTTC,CASSAGVFRYGYTF
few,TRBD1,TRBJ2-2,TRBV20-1,TGCAGTGCTTACAGGGGCGACACCGGGGAGCTGTTTTTT,CSAYRGDTGELFF
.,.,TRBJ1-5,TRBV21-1,TGTGCCAGCATCCAGGACAGGGGTCAGCCCCAGCATTTT,CASIQDRGQPQHF
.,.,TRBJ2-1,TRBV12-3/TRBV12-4,TGTGCCAGCAGCCCCTACGGGAGCTCCTACAATGAGCAGTTCTTC,CASSPYGSSYNEQFF
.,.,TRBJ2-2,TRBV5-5,TGTGCCAGCACCACCACGCGAGGGGTTACCGGGGAGCTGTTTTTT,CASTTTRGVTGELFF
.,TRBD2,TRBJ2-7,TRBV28,TGTGCCAGCACCCCGACTAGCGCGGTCTACGAGCAGTACTTC,CASTPTSAVYEQYF
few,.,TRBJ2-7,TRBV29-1,TGCAGCGTTATTTTCTTCACCTACGAGCAGTACTTC,CSVIFFTYEQYF
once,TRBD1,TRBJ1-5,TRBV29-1,TGCAGCGGTGACAGGGGGATCCAGCCCCAGCATTTT,CSGDRGIQPQHF
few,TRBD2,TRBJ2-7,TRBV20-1,TGCAGTGCTCCGGGACTAGCGGGAGGCGGGTCCTACGAGCAGTACTTC,CSAPGLAGGGSYEQYF
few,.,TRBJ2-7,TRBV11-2,TGTGCCAGCAGCCCCGGGACTGTCCGCTCCTACGAGCAGTACTTC,CASSPGTVRSYEQYF
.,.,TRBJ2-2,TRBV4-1,TGCGCCAGCAGCCAAGCCTTTCAACCGCGAGTCACCGGGGAGCTGTTTTTT,CASSQAFQPRVTGELFF
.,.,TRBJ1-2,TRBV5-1,TGCGCCAGCAGCCTCGCCGGGGCGGGGGGCTATGGCTACACCTTC,CASSLAGAGGYGYTF
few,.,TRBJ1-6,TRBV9,TGTGCCAGGGGCCCCCTCCACTTT,CARGPLHF
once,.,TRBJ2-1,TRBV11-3,TGTGCCAGCAGCTTTTACACCGACAATGAGCAGTTCTTC,CASSFYTDNEQFF
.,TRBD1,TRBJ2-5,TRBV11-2,TGTGCCAGCAGCTCGGACAGGGTACAGACCCAGTACTTC,CASSSDRVQTQYF
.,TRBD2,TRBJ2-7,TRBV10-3,TGTGCCATCAGAGGGACTAGCGGTCTCTACGAGCAGTACTTC,CAIRGTSGLYEQYF
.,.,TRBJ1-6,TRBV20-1,TGCAGTCTTAGAGACTGGGGTAATTCACCCCTCCACTTT,CSLRDWGNSPLHF
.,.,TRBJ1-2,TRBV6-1,TGTGCCAGCAGTGAAGGGGCTTCGGGCAGGGCCCGCGGCTACACCTTC,CASSEGASGRARGYTF
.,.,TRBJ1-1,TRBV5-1,TGCGCCAGCAGCTTGCCGGGAAACAATGAAGCTTTCTTT,CASSLPGNNEAFF
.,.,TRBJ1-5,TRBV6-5,TGTGCCAGCAGTAACGGACAGAACAATCAGCCCCAGCATTTT,CASSNGQNNQPQHF
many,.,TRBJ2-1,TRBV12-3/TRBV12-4,TGTGCCAGCAGTTCCCCCGTAACTAGCCGCATCGACAATGAGCAGTTCTTC,CASSSPVTSRIDNEQFF
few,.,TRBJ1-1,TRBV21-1,TGTGCCACCCCGATAGGGGGGCGCAGTGACACTGAAGCTTTCTTT,CATPIGGRSDTEAFF
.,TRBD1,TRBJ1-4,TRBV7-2,TGTGCCAGCAGCTTAGTGGGACAGGGGTGGACTAATGAAAAACTGTTTTTT,CASSLVGQGWTNEKLFF
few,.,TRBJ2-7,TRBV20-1,TGCAGTGCTCACTGGGGCTCCTACGAGCAGTACTTC,CSAHWGSYEQYF
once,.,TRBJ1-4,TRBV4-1,TGCGCCAGCAGCCAAACAGGAAGGGGGGCAGCTAATGAAAAACTGTTTTTT,CASSQTGRGAANEKLFF
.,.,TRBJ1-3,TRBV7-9,TGTGCCAGCAGCCGCGCCTCAAGCTCTGGAAACACCATATATTTT,CASSRASSSGNTIYF
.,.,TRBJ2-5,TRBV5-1,TGCGCCAGCAGCTTGGCCGGCATGGGAAGTCAAGAGACCCAGTACTTC,CASSLAGMGSQETQYF
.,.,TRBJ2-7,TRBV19,TGTGCCAGTAGTATTATGACACAGGGCACCTACGAGCAGTACTTC,CASSIMTQGTYEQYF
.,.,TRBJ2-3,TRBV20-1,TGCAGTGCTCACACGGGGCCAGCCCAAGATACGCAGTATTTT,CSAHTGPAQDTQYF
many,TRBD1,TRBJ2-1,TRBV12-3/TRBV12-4,TGTGCCAGCAGCCCACAGCTCGACAGGGTCGATGAGCAGTTCTTC,CASSPQLDRVDEQFF
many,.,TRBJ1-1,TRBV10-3,TGTGCCATCGCGGAGAACACTGAAGCTTTCTTT,CAIAENTEAFF
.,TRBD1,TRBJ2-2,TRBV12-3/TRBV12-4,TGTGCCAGCAGTAGGACAGGGGAGGCCGGGGAGCTGTTTTTT,CASSRTGEAGELFF
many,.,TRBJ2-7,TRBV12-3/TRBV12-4,TGTGCCAGCAGTTTAGAGGGGGAGCAGTACTTC,CASSLEGEQYF
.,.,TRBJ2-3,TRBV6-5,TGTGCCAGCAGTTACACCCAGGATGGGGGACGCACAGATACGCAGTATTTT,CASSYTQDGGRTDTQYF
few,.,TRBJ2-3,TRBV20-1,TGCAGTGCTAGTCCCAGCGGGGATACGCAGTATTTT,CSASPSGDTQYF
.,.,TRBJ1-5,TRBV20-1,TGCAGTGCGCGGCAGGGTGCTAATCAGCCCCAGCATTTT,CSARQGANQPQHF
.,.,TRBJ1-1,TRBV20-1,TGCAGTGCTAGGTGGACTGAAGCTTTCTTT,CSARWTEAFF
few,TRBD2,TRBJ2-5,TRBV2,TGTGCCAGCGCGGTTACGGGACTAGCGGGAGGGCAGGAAGAGGAGACCCAGTACTTC,CASAVTGLAGGQEEETQYF
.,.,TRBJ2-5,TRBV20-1,TGCAGTGCAGGGAGGACAGAACTCCCAGAGACCCAGTACTTC,CSAGRTELPETQYF
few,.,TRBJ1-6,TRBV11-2,TGTGCCAGCAGCTTACTGACCGGGCCCGGAGGGAGGACCCTCCACTTT,CASSLLTGPGGRTLHF
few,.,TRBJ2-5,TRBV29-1,TGCAGCGGTGGGGGGGCGAGGGGCGAGACCCAGTACTTC,CSGGGARGETQYF
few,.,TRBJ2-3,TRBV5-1,TGCGCCAGCTTCAACCCCACAGATACGCAGTATTTT,CASFNPTDTQYF
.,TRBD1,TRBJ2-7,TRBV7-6,TGTGCCAGCAGCTTTGGACAGGGCGAGCAGTACTTC,CASSFGQGEQYF
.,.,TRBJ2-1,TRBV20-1,TGCAGTGTGCAATCCTACAATGAGCAGTTCTTC,CSVQSYNEQFF
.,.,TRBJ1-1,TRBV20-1,TGCAGTGCTAGAGAGGGGCACAACACTGAAGCTTTCTTT,CSAREGHNTEAFF
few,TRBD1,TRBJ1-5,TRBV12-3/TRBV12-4,TGTGCCAGCAGTTTAGAGGCAGGGGGGGGTCAGCCCCAGCATTTT,CASSLEAGGGQPQHF
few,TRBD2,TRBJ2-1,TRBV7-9,TGTGCCAGCAGCCCAGACGGACTAGCGGCCAATGAGCAGTTCTTC,CASSPDGLAANEQFF
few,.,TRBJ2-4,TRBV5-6,TGTGCCAGCAGCTTCCGCGGACAGATTCAGTACTTC,CASSFRGQIQYF
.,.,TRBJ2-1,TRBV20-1,TGCAGTGCTAGAGCTTTCTACAATGAGCAGTTCTTC,CSARAFYNEQFF
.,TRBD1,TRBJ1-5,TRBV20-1,TGCAGTGCCACCGGGCCTCTAGGGGGCCGTGGGACTAGTCAGCCCCAGCATTTT,CSATGPLGGRGTSQPQHF